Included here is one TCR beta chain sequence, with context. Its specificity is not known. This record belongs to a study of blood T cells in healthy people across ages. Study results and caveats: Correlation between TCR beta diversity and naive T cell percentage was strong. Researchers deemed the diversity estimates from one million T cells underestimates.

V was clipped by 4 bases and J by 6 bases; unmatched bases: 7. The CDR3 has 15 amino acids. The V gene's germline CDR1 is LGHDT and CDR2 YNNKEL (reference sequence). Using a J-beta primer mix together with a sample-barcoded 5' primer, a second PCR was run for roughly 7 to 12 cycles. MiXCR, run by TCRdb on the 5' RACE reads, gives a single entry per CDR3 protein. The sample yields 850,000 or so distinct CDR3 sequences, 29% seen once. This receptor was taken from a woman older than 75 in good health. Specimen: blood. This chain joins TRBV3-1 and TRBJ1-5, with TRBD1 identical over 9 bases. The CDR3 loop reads CASSRNRGLGQPQHF. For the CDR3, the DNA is TGTGCCAGCAGCCGGAACAGGGGGCTAGGTCAGCCCCAGCATTTT.